One sample yielded the 28 T cell receptor beta chains listed below, sequenced in a study of blood T cell repertoires in COVID-19 (dated by TCRdb to 2018 to 2021). Receptors were amplified or captured by the immunoSEQ multiplex PCR assay. Held by TCRdb, this immuneACCESS table contains in-frame sequences only and omits some clones. Under half of the omission traces to an unresolved V gene where checked; the cause of the rest is unknown. The sample table lists 150,000 to 200,000 clones, about 81% of them with a count of one. Approximately 11% of the sample is taken by the ten largest. The sample taken for sequencing was peripheral blood. The source of these receptors is a human donor in a cohort sampled during active COVID-19.

The V gene is TRBV6-5, the J gene TRBJ2-7, with 8 nucleotides matching TRBD2. The CDR3 is made up of 11 amino acids. Trimming at V came to 11 bases and at J to 3 bases, leaving 3 bases not matched to a gene. From germline, CDR1 is MNHEY and CDR2 SVGAGI. The CDR3 loop is CAAGGVYEQYF. CDR3 sequence (DNA): TGTGCCGCCGGGGGGGTCTACGAGCAGTACTTC.

The chain recombines TRBV9 with TRBJ2-3; TRBD2 matches at 12 bases. The V and J ends lost 0 bases and 3 bases, in that order; junction bases with no gene match: 8. Germline V CDR1 and CDR2: SGDLS, YYNGEE. This CDR3 is 18 amino acids long. DNA of the CDR3: TGTGCCAGCAGCGTAGCGGCGCTAGCGGGAGGGCAGACAGATACGCAGTATTTT. Its protein product is CASSVAALAGGQTDTQYF.

The chain carries TRBV9 and TRBJ2-2, with TRBD2 matching 7 bases. Per germline, CDR1 SGDLS and CDR2 YYNGEE. This CDR3 region has 16 residues. J gave up 6 bases and V 0 bases, and 8 bases lay outside the gene matches. CDR3 loop: CASSVGVGGRSGELFF. The CDR3 nucleotides are TGTGCCAGCAGCGTAGGAGTGGGCGGGAGATCCGGGGAGCTGTTTTTT.

This clone occurred a few times. The chain joins TRBV6-2 or TRBV6-3 to TRBJ1-5; 8 bases map to TRBD1. The CDR3 runs 16 residues. Trimming took 5 bases from V and 7 from J; bases not matched to a gene: 13. CDR1 and CDR2 (germline): MNHEY, SVGEGT. The DNA of the CDR3 is TGTGCCAGCAGTCCGAGCTACGACAGGGGCGGGCAGCCCCAGCATTTT. Amino acid sequence: CASSPSYDRGGQPQHF.

The chain combines TRBV5-8 with TRBJ1-1; 9 bases map to TRBD1. Trimming took 1 base from V and 0 from J; bases not matched to a gene: 4. CDR3 size: 16 residues. Germline V lookup: CDR1 SGHTS, CDR2 YDEGEE. The CDR3 protein is CASSLKTGGMNTEAFF. Here the CDR3 DNA reads TGTGCCAGCAGCTTGAAGACAGGGGGAATGAACACTGAAGCTTTCTTT.

For the CDR3, the DNA is TGCGCCAGCAGGGCCGGGACAGGGGGCGTCACCGGGGAGCTGTTTTTT. Its protein product is CASRAGTGGVTGELFF. The chain uses TRBV5-1 and TRBJ2-2; 12 bases map to TRBD1. The CDR3 runs 16 residues. CDR1 and CDR2 (germline): SGHRS, YFSETQ. Trimming removed 5 bases from V and 4 bases from J; junction bases left unmatched: 6.

The chain combines TRBV18 with TRBJ2-2; tentatively, D is TRBD1 (6 bases). CDR3 length: 15 amino acids. Trimming pared 5 bases from V and 4 bases from J, leaving 14 bases between. Germline V lookup: CDR1 KGHSH, CDR2 LQKENI. The CDR3 sequence: CASSSTGTTTGELFF. The DNA for the CDR3 is TGTGCCAGCTCATCAACCGGGACAACCACCGGGGAGCTGTTTTTT.

V gene TRBV7-2 combines with J gene TRBJ2-3; D is undetermined. The V and J ends lost 0 bases and 7 bases respectively, with 23 bases between them. The CDR3 runs to 18 residues. CDR1 SGHTA and CDR2 FQGNSA come from the germline V gene. The CDR3 coding sequence is TGTGCCAGCAGCTTAGCTGCGTATGGCAGCCTAGGCCCAAATACGCAGTATTTT. Translated: CASSLAAYGSLGPNTQYF. The full variable domain, in which reference TRBV7-2 and TRBJ2-3 provide the parts outside the CDR3, is GAGVSQSPSNKVTEKGKDVELRCDPISGHTALYWYRQSLGQGLEFLIYFQGNSAPDKSGLPSDRFSAERTGGSVSTLTIQRTQQEDSAVYLCASSLAAYGSLGPNTQYFGPGTRLTVL.

The chain carries TRBV11-3 and TRBJ2-2; 9 bases fit TRBD2. Germline CDR1 and CDR2: SGHNT and YENEEA. After removal of 2 bases from V and 11 bases from J, the junction contained 6 bases not matched to a gene. The CDR3 runs 14 residues. The CDR3 DNA reads TGTGCCAGCAGCTTAATCGGCGGGGGGGGAGAGCTGTTTTTT. Translation: CASSLIGGGGELFF.

V is TRBV7-3 and J is TRBJ2-7; 16 bases align to TRBD2. Trimming at V came to 6 bases and at J to 3 bases, leaving 17 bases not matched to a gene. This CDR3 has 20 residues. The germline CDR1 and CDR2 sequences are SGHTA and FQGTGA. In nucleotides, the CDR3 is TGTGCCAGCAGTTTCCCCGGGACTAGCGGGAGGGTGGGTTCCGGCTACGAGCAGTACTTC. Protein sequence: CASSFPGTSGRVGSGYEQYF.

The gene calls are TRBV19 and TRBJ2-1; D ambiguous. CDR3 length: 15 residues. The germline V gene encodes CDR1 LNHDA and CDR2 SQIVND (reference sequence). Deletions cut 7 bases from V and 12 bases from J, with 25 bases between. The CDR3 loop is CASKTPPKNRYAQFF. The CDR3 DNA follows: TGTGCCAGTAAAACTCCCCCCAAGAACCGTTATGCGCAGTTCTTC. Based on the CDR3 plus reference TRBV19 and TRBJ2-1, the full variable domain is DGGITQSPKYLFRKEGQNVTLSCEQNLNHDAMYWYRQDPGQGLRLIYYSQIVNDFQKGDIAEGYSVSREKKESFPLTVTSAQKNPTAFYLCASKTPPKNRYAQFFGPGTRLTVL.

The rearrangement uses TRBV30 and TRBJ2-7; 11 bases are a match to TRBD1. V gave up 6 bases and J gave up 5 bases; unmatched junction bases: 3. This CDR3 region has 12 residues. Germline V CDR1 and CDR2: GTSNPN, SVGIG (reference sequence). The CDR3 reads CACPGQGDEQYF. The CDR3 nucleotides read TGTGCCTGCCCGGGACAGGGGGACGAGCAGTACTTC.

This clone turned up a few times. The genes are TRBV5-6 and TRBJ1-2; TRBD1 matches 9 bases. The CDR3 is 15 amino acids. CDR1 is SGHDT, CDR2 YYEEEE, per germline. With V trimmed by 4 bases and J by 8 bases, 12 bases remained unmatched. The CDR3 sequence: CASSLAGQGIFGYTF. The CDR3 bases are TGTGCCAGCAGCCTCGCGGGACAGGGAATATTCGGCTACACCTTC. Filled out from reference TRBV5-6 and TRBJ1-2, the complete variable domain reads DAGVTQSPTHLIKTRGQQVTLRCSPKSGHDTVSWYQQALGQGPQFIFQYYEEEERQRGNFPDRFSGHQFPNYSSELNVNALLLGDSALYLCASSLAGQGIFGYTFGSGTRLTVV.

This clone has ten or more counts. The CDR3 loop is CASSSRQGLDGELFF. CDR3 coding DNA: TGTGCCAGCAGTTCGAGACAGGGTCTGGACGGGGAGCTGTTTTTT. This chain joins TRBV5-6 and TRBJ2-2; 7 positions agree with TRBD1. V lost 5 bases, J lost 7 bases, and 11 bases stayed unmatched. Germline loops: CDR1 SGHDT, CDR2 YYEEEE. The CDR3 runs 15 residues.

This clone was seen a few times. In nucleotides, the CDR3 is TGTGCCAGCAAGGACAGATACACTGAAGCTTTCTTT. Translated: CASKDRYTEAFF. The chain joins TRBV2 to TRBJ1-1; D may be TRBD1 (6 bases). V gave up 7 bases and J gave up 3 bases, with 9 bases separating them. Germline V CDR1 and CDR2: SNHLY, FYNNEI. The CDR3 extends over 12 amino acids.

In its sample, this clone was seen a few times. The rearrangement links TRBV5-1 to TRBJ2-5; possible D gene TRBD1, 7 bases. Looked up from germline, CDR1 is SGHRS and CDR2 is YFSETQ. The CDR3 contains 15 residues. The V end lost 0 bases, the J end lost 5 bases, and 14 bases lay between the germline ends. For the CDR3, the DNA is TGCGCCAGCAGCTTGGTCCAGGGGGGATTTGAGACCCAGTACTTC. It translates to CASSLVQGGFETQYF.

The chain uses TRBV18 and TRBJ1-3; D ambiguous. V was cut by 2 bases and J by 3 bases, with 5 bases left in between. The CDR3 is made up of 13 amino acids. Germline V gives CDR1 KGHSH, CDR2 LQKENI. The CDR3 DNA sequence: TGTGCCAGCTCACCAAACGGTGGAAACACCATATATTTT. It encodes CASSPNGGNTIYF.

The chain couples TRBV7-9 to TRBJ2-7, with D unclear. The germline CDR1 and CDR2 sequences are SEHNR and FQNEAQ (reference sequence). Deletions cut 5 bases from V and 2 bases from J, with 13 bases between. This CDR3 contains 14 residues. The CDR3 region is CASSPKPETYEQYF. The CDR3 nucleotides are TGTGCCAGCAGCCCAAAACCAGAAACCTACGAGCAGTACTTC.

V and J are TRBV14 and TRBJ1-6, with 8 bases identical to TRBD1. Per the germline V gene, CDR1 is SGHDN and CDR2 is FVKESK. Losses at the gene ends were 1 base for V and 5 bases for J; bases not matched to a gene: 13. This CDR3 is built from 19 residues. In nucleotides, the CDR3 is TGTGCCAGCAGCCAAGTGAGACACCCAAAGGGACAGGATAATTCACCCCTCCACTTT. Translation gives CASSQVRHPKGQDNSPLHF. The complete variable domain, with remaining parts taken from reference TRBV14 and TRBJ1-6, reads EAGVTQFPSHSVIEKGQTVTLRCDPISGHDNLYWYRRVMGKEIKFLLHFVKESKQDESGMPNNRFLAERTGGTYSTLKVQPAELEDSGVYFCASSQVRHPKGQDNSPLHFGNGTRLTVT.

The rearrangement uses TRBV9 and TRBJ2-3; 7 nucleotides line up with TRBD1. Per the germline V gene, CDR1 is SGDLS and CDR2 is YYNGEE. The CDR3 loop spans 15 amino acids. J lost 6 bases, V lost 4 bases, and 11 bases had no gene match. In DNA form, the CDR3 reads TGTGCCAGCAGCCCGACAGGGTACCAGGCGGATACGCAGTATTTT. Its translation: CASSPTGYQADTQYF.

The V call is TRBV2, the J call TRBJ1-5, with 7 bases fitting TRBD1. Germline V gives CDR1 SNHLY, CDR2 FYNNEI. CDR3 length: 14 residues. Losses at the gene ends were 4 bases for V and 6 bases for J; bases not matched to a gene: 6. CDR3 in amino acids: CASSGGGDFQPQHF. CDR3 DNA: TGTGCCAGCAGTGGAGGGGGCGACTTTCAGCCCCAGCATTTT.

This chain joins TRBV19 and TRBJ2-1; 7 bases map to TRBD2. In germline, CDR1 is LNHDA, CDR2 SQIVND (reference sequence). The CDR3 is 17 residues long. V lost 0 bases and J lost 2; bases outside the gene matches: 7. As DNA, the CDR3 is TGTGCCAGTAGTATAGAAGTCATTGGGGGGGCCTACAATGAGCAGTTCTTC. This encodes CASSIEVIGGAYNEQFF.

This chain uses TRBV5-1 with TRBJ2-2; 7 bases agree with TRBD1. The CDR3 covers 15 residues. With V trimmed by 6 bases and J by 0 bases, 5 bases remained unmatched. CDR1 SGHRS and CDR2 YFSETQ come from the germline V gene. This CDR3 reads CASKVGTANTGELFF. CDR3 DNA sequence: TGCGCCAGCAAAGTTGGGACAGCGAACACCGGGGAGCTGTTTTTT.

J is TRBJ2-5 and V is TRBV7-2, with 8 bases lining up with TRBD1. Trimming at V came to 6 bases and at J to 7 bases, leaving 13 bases not matched to a gene. The CDR3 has 15 amino acids. Germline-derived CDR1 and CDR2 are SGHTA and FQGNSA. The CDR3 DNA is TGTGCCAGCAGAACGGGACAGGCCAGTCGGGGGACCCAGTACTTC. It yields the protein CASRTGQASRGTQYF.

The rearrangement links TRBV10-3 to TRBJ1-2, with D perhaps matching TRBD1 (6 bases). The length of the CDR3 is 16 residues. Trimming shortened V by 5 bases and J by 0 bases, and 16 bases separated the two germline ends. From germline, CDR1 is ENHRY and CDR2 SYGVKD. The DNA of the CDR3 is TGTGCCATCAGTATCTTATCAGGGGTTTCTAACTATGGCTACACCTTC. Translating it yields CAISILSGVSNYGYTF.

The gene calls are TRBV27 and TRBJ2-6; D is unresolved. Germline CDR1 and CDR2: MNHEY and SMNVEV (reference sequence). V shed 5 bases and J shed 1 base, with 9 bases lying between them. This CDR3 contains 15 residues. CDR3 residues: CASSLSVSGANVLTF. In nucleotides, the CDR3 is TGTGCCAGCAGTCTCTCAGTATCTGGGGCCAACGTCCTGACTTTC.

This clone has a single count. The chain carries TRBV15 and TRBJ1-2, with D possibly matching TRBD1 (6 bases). V lost 2 bases to trimming and J lost 4 bases, with 11 bases between them. The CDR3 sequence is 14 residues long. Looked up from germline, CDR1 is LNHNV and CDR2 is YYDKDF (reference sequence). CDR3 nucleotide sequence: TGTGCCACCAGCAGACCAGGACAGCTCTATGGCTACACCTTC. This sequence encodes CATSRPGQLYGYTF.

This clone appeared once. V and J are TRBV9 and TRBJ2-5; D gene unclear. CDR1 and CDR2 (germline): SGDLS, YYNGEE. V lost 0 bases, J lost 2 bases, and 8 bases lay in between. The CDR3 runs 14 residues. CDR3 DNA sequence: TGTGCCAGCAGCGTAGCGCCCTATCAAGAGACCCAGTACTTC. Protein: CASSVAPYQETQYF. The full variable domain, completed using reference TRBV9 and TRBJ2-5, is DSGVTQTPKHLITATGQRVTLRCSPRSGDLSVYWYQQSLDQGLQFLIQYYNGEERAKGNILERFSAQQFPDLHSELNLSSLELGDSALYFCASSVAPYQETQYFGPGTRLLVL.